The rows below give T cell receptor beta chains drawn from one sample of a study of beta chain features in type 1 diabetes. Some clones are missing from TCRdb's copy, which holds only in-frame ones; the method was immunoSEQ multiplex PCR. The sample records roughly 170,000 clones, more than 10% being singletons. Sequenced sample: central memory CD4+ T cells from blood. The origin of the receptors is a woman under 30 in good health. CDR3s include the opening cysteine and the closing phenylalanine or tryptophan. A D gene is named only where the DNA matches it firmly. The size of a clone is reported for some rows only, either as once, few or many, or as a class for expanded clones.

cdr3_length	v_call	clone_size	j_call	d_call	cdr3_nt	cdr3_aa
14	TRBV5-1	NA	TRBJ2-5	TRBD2	TGCGCCAGCAGCCCGACTAGCGTCCAAGAGACCCAGTACTTC	CASSPTSVQETQYF
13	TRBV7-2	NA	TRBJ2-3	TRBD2	TGTGCGATAGCGGGAGGATTTGAGGATACGCAGTATTTT	CAIAGGFEDTQYF
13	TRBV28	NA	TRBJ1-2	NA	TGTGCCAGCAGTCCCCGACAGGTCGGAGGCTACACCTTC	CASSPRQVGGYTF
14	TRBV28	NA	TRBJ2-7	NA	TGTGCCAGCAGTTTTGGAGGGGTCTTCGACGAGCAGTACTTC	CASSFGGVFDEQYF
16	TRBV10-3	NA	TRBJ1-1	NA	TGTGCCATCAGTGAGCCCGCGGGGGGCCAGAACACTGAAGCTTTCTTT	CAISEPAGGQNTEAFF
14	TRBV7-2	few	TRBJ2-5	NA	TGTGCCAGCAGCTTAGCGGGAGGCAAAGAGACCCAGTACTTC	CASSLAGGKETQYF
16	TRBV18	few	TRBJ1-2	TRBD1	TGTGCCAGCTCACACAATGCTCCGGGACAGTCCTATGGCTACACCTTC	CASSHNAPGQSYGYTF
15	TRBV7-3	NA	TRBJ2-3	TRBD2	TGTGCCAGCAGCTCGACTAGCGGGAGAACAGATACGCAGTATTTT	CASSSTSGRTDTQYF
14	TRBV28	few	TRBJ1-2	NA	TGTGCCAGCATCACCCCGGGAACTAACTATGGCTACACCTTC	CASITPGTNYGYTF
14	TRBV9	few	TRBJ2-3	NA	TGTGCCAGCAGCGTGGGTAGCGGCGGGGATACGCAGTATTTT	CASSVGSGGDTQYF
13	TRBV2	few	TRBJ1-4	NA	TGTGCCAGCAGTAAACAGGGAAGTGAAAAACTGTTTTTT	CASSKQGSEKLFF
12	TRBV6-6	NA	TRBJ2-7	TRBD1	TGTGCCAGCACTCGACAGGGAAACGAGCAGTACTTC	CASTRQGNEQYF
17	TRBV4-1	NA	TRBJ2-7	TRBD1	TGCGCCAGCAGCCAAGACTCTCCGGGACAGGGGCGTAGCGAGCAGTACTTC	CASSQDSPGQGRSEQYF
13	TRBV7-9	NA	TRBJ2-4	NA	TGTGCCAGCAGTGTGGTGCGGATGGACATTCAGTACTTC	CASSVVRMDIQYF
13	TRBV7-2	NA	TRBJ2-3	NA	TGTGCCAGCAGCTTAGGTCACGGGGATACGCAGTATTTT	CASSLGHGDTQYF
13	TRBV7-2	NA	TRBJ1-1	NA	TGTGCCAGCAGCAAAACCGGGTTTGCTGAAGCTTTCTTT	CASSKTGFAEAFF
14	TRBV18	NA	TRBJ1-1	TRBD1	TGTGCCAGCTCACCACAGGGGGCGAACACTGAAGCTTTCTTT	CASSPQGANTEAFF
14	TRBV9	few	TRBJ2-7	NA	TGTGCCAGCAGCGTAGGGACAGCGAACTACGAGCAGTACTTC	CASSVGTANYEQYF
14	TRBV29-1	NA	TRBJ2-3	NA	TGCAGCGTGGTCTGGGGAGCCGGCACAGATACGCAGTATTTT	CSVVWGAGTDTQYF
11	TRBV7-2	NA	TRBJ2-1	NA	TGTGCCAGCAGCTCAGTAACTGAGCAGTTCTTC	CASSSVTEQFF
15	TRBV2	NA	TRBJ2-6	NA	TGTGCCAGCAGGGATGCTAGCTCTGGGGCCAACGTCCTGACTTTC	CASRDASSGANVLTF
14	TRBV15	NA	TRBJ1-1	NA	TGTGCCACCACCACAGGGTTTGGGGACACTGAAGCTTTCTTT	CATTTGFGDTEAFF
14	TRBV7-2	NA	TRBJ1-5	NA	TGTGCCAGCAGCCCACGGACATCTAATCAGCCCCAGCATTTT	CASSPRTSNQPQHF
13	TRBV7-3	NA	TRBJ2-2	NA	TGTGCCAGCAGCTTATCCGTCACCGGGGAGCTGTTTTTT	CASSLSVTGELFF
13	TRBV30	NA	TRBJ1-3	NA	TGTGCCTGGAATAGGAGGGGAGGCAACACCATATATTTT	CAWNRRGGNTIYF
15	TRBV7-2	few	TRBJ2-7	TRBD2	TGTGCCAGCAGCTTAGTGGGTAGCGGGACCTACGAGCAGTACTTC	CASSLVGSGTYEQYF
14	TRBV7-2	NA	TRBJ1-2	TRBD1	TGTGCCAGCAGCTGGGGACAGGGGGCTTACGGCTACACCTTC	CASSWGQGAYGYTF